The T cell receptor beta chain described here comes from a study of blood T cell repertoires in COVID-19. Sequencing was performed with immunoSEQ multiplex PCR; in TCRdb, only in-frame clones are kept and a portion is missing. The table shows 110,000 to 150,000 clones, with around three quarters occurring only once. This CDR3 spans 15 amino acids. V dropped 4 bases and J dropped 8; count of bases not matched to a gene: 13. Germline CDR1 LGHDT, CDR2 YNNKEL (reference sequence). The sample was peripheral blood. This clonotype originated in a man aged 45-65 years with active or convalescent COVID-19. This chain joins TRBV3-1 (or the pseudogene TRBV3-2) and TRBJ1-2; TRBD1 matches at 7 bases. CDR3 region: CASSPLGGRGSGYTF. The CDR3 nucleotides are TGTGCCAGCAGCCCACTAGGGGGCAGGGGCAGCGGCTACACCTTC.